This T cell receptor beta chain comes out of a study of T cell responses to AZD1222 COVID-19 vaccine. With regard to this clone: Its antigen is as yet unknown.

Study-level points and caveats: CD4 TCRs covered the whole spike, strongest at regions 160-218 and 743-854. Females made up more of the donors, who were largely white British, and clonal diversity may have come out too low. Spike-specific TCR breadth rose after two AZD1222 doses, and depth rose as well.

Method: immunoSEQ multiplex PCR; TCRdb's copy keeps in-frame clones and lacks some. The profile shows 120,000 or so clones, around 92% of them singletons. The germline V gene encodes CDR1 SGHDN and CDR2 FVKESK. The CDR3 spans 14 residues. Trimming took 0 bases from V and 4 from J, leaving 9 bases between them. J is TRBJ2-5 and V is TRBV14; D is perhaps TRBD2 (5 bases). The sample was peripheral blood, taken 28 days after the second AZD1222 dose. This clonotype was obtained from an adult who received the AZD1222 COVID-19 vaccine. CDR3 in amino acids: CASSQEGVGETQYF. In DNA, the CDR3 is TGTGCCAGCAGCCAAGAGGGAGTGGGAGAGACCCAGTACTTC.